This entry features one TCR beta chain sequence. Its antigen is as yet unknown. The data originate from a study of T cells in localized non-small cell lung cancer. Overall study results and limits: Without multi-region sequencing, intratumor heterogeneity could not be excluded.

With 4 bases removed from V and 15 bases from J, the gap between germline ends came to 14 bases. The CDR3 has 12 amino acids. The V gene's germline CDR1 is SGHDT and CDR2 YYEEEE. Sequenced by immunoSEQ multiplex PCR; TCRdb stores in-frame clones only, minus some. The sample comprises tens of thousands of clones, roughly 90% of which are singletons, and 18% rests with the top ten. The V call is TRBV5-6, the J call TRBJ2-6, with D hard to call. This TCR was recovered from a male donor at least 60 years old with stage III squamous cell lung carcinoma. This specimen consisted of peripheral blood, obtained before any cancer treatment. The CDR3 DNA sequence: TGTGCCAGCAGCGAGAGTGGCCCCTCCCTGACTTTC. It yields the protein CASSESGPSLTF.